This T cell receptor (beta chain) appears in the sequencing data of a study of T cells in women clearing cervical HPV infection listed by TCRdb under 2018. Background on the whole study: The cases were 25 to 30 women with histologically confirmed HPV16-related CIN3 or worse, and 2 of those women had invasive cancers. Blood from cases was collected at the visit where the lesion was first found, while blood from controls was collected once the infection could no longer be detected. Cases and controls were matched on age within five years and on year of sample collection. Cases had a median age of almost 35 years and controls had a median age of around 41, with no significant differences in baseline characteristics. HLA typing was available for only a few women, so HLA type could not be excluded as a confounder. Quality controls consisted of five blinded duplicates per group, for a total of roughly 60 samples made up of around 50 participants and roughly ten replicates. Among cases, blood sampling came a median of roughly 150 days after lesion detection, with an interquartile range of 90 to 200 days. Controls were more than 20 women whose single incident HPV16 infection cleared within 12 months without precancer or cancer developing. The parent cohort enrolled over 8,500 women aged 18 or older in Guanacaste, Costa Rica, in about 1993 to 1995 and followed the women for less than nine years. Nested within Costa Rica's Guanacaste HPV Natural History Study, an exploratory proof-of-principle case-control study compared TCR repertoires across cervical HPV16 outcomes.

Every participant had a single incident cervical HPV16 infection, and prevalent HPV16 infections were excluded. Cervical HPV DNA was detected by MY09/MY11 PCR, and genotyping was performed by dot-blot hybridization. Under 19 mL of heparinized blood were centrifuged, and the buffy coat was aliquoted, frozen at -30°C, then stored at -80°C. Genomic DNA was extracted from buffy coat specimens using QIAGEN kits. The research as a whole found: TCR repertoire richness was significantly higher in CIN3+ cases than in controls across sequencing depths, while evenness did not differ. TRBV6-7 relative abundance was lower in cases than in controls (around 0.11% versus 0.16%; Bonferroni P = 0.0008). Because T-cell numbers per sample were unknown, differences in richness could reflect varying T-cell content rather than repertoire biology. The cross-sectional design could not show whether associations preceded infection or resulted from it; effector/memory subsets and HPV-specific T cells were not isolated. By combining richness with V gene abundances, random forest classifiers separated cases from controls with an estimated AUC of 0.75 to 0.85.

Comment on this clone: It lacks a known antigen. The sequenced fragment ends 3 residues before the CDR3 boundary, so the rest is inferred from the germline J gene.

Via the germline V gene (reference sequence), CDR1 is GTSNPN and CDR2 SVGIG. Trimming removed 0 bases from V and 6 bases from J, leaving 12 bases between the germline ends. From the cysteine up to the phenylalanine, the CDR3 has a length of 13 residues. The DNA shown is the part of the CDR3 that was read: 30 bases, in frame from base 1. TCR beta CDR3 regions were amplified by multiplex PCR using the immunoSEQ assay from an average of around 1,200 ng genomic DNA per sample. To correct primer bias, the assay used a complete synthetic TCR repertoire to set an amplification baseline. Amplicons were sequenced on the Illumina platform. The paper's processing steps were these. Error correction of the sequences involved clustering with frequency ratios plus a modified nearest-neighbor algorithm, after which the sequences were analyzed in the immunoSEQ Analyzer using IMGT gene definitions. At each rarefaction depth, TCR richness and evenness were averaged over 20 rarefaction repeats, and samples with fewer sequences than the depth were excluded. Wilcoxon rank sum tests with FDR correction were used to compare V, D and J gene relative abundances between the groups. An intraclass correlation of approximately 96% for TCR richness and an average of 76.4% across some 69 gene segments were obtained from the blinded duplicates. The clones in this table, taken by TCRdb from immuneACCESS, are in-frame only. Not every clone is retained; where verified, under half of the shortfall comes from an unresolved V gene, and the cause of the rest is unknown. That table furnishes V, J and clone size, whereas the DNA furnished D and trimming. This sample's table has entries for 31,000 or so clones. More than 6% of the sample comes from the top ten.

Sequencing was performed on blood buffy coat. The chain is assembled from TRBV30 and TRBJ2-7; there is no confident call for the D gene. The origin of this receptor is a woman aged 18 to 75 with a cervical HPV16 infection that either progressed to CIN3+ or cleared (not recorded which). CDR3 DNA, as far as it was read: TGTGCCTGGAGTGTCTCACTTAATGGCGAG. The resulting protein is CAWSVSLNGE. The full CDR3 protein is CAWSVSLNGEQYF.